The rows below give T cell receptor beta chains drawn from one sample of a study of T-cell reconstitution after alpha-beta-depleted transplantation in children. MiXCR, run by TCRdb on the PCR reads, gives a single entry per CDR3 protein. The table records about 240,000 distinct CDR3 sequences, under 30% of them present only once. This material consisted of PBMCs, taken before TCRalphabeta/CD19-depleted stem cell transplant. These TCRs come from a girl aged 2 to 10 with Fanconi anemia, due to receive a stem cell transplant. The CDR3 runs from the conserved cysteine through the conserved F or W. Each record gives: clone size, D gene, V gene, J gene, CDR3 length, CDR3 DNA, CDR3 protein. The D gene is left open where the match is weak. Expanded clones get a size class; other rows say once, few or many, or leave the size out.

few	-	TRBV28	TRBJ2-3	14	TGTGCCAGCAGTTATGAGGGCAGCACAGATACGCAGTATTTT	CASSYEGSTDTQYF
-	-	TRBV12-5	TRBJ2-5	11	TGTGCTAGTGGTTTCGGGGGGACCCAGTACTTC	CASGFGGTQYF
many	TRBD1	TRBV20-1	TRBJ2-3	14	TGCAGTGCTGACAGGGGCTGGGGCACAGATACGCAGTATTTT	CSADRGWGTDTQYF
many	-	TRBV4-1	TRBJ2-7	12	TGCGCCAGCAAAGACCAGGGAAACGAGCAGTACTTC	CASKDQGNEQYF
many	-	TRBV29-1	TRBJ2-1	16	TGCAGCGTTTGGATAGGGGGGCGGGGGTCCTACAATGAGCAGTTCTTC	CSVWIGGRGSYNEQFF
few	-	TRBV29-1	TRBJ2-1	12	TGCAGCGCTGATGCGGTAGGCAATGAGCAGTTCTTC	CSADAVGNEQFF
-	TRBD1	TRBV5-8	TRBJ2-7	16	TGTGCCAGCAGCTTGGTTCCGGGACAGGGAGACTACGAGCAGTACTTC	CASSLVPGQGDYEQYF
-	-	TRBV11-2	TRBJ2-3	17	TGTGCCAGCAGCCCGGGACATTCCTACTCTAGCACAGATACGCAGTATTTT	CASSPGHSYSSTDTQYF
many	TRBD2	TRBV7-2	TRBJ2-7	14	TGTGCCAGCAGCAGGGGACTAGCACCCTACGAGCAGTACTTC	CASSRGLAPYEQYF
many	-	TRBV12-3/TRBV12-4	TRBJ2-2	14	TGTGCCAGCAGTCTCGATAGGGTCACCGGGGAGCTGTTTTTT	CASSLDRVTGELFF
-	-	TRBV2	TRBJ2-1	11	TGTGCCAGCAGTTATAGGTTAATGCAGTTCTTC	CASSYRLMQFF
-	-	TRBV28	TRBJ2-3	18	TGTGCCAGCAGTTTGTTGGGGACGAGGGAGCGATACACAGATACGCAGTATTTT	CASSLLGTRERYTDTQYF
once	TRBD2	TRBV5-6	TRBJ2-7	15	TGTGCCAGCAGCTTGGTAGCGGGAGCTTTCTACGAGCAGTACTTC	CASSLVAGAFYEQYF
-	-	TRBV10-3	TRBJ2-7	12	TGTGCCATCAGTGACCTCATCTACGAGCAGTACTTC	CAISDLIYEQYF
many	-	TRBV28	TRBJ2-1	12	TGTGCCAGCAGTACCTTTCTAAATGAGCAGTTCTTC	CASSTFLNEQFF
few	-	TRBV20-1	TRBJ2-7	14	TGCAGTGCTAGGCCGCGAAGTAGCTCCTACGAGCAGTACTTC	CSARPRSSSYEQYF
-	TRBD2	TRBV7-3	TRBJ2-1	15	TGTGCCAGCAGCCCCCATTCTAGCGGGGGCTATGAGCAGTTCTTC	CASSPHSSGGYEQFF
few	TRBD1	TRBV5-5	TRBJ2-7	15	TGTGCCAGCAGCAACGGACAGGGGACTATCTACGAGCAGTACTTC	CASSNGQGTIYEQYF
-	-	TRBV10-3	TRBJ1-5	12	TGTGCCATCAGTAAAGGGGGGCAGCCCCAGCATTTT	CAISKGGQPQHF
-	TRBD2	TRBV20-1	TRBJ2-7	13	TGCAGTGCTTGGACTAGCTCTGGCTACGAGCAGTACTTC	CSAWTSSGYEQYF
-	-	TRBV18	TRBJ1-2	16	TGTGCCAGCTCAGAGGGACGGCTGCTAGCTAACTATGGCTACACCTTC	CASSEGRLLANYGYTF
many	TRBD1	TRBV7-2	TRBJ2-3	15	TGTGCCAGCAGCTTAGTGGGACAGGGAAGCGATACGCAGTATTTT	CASSLVGQGSDTQYF
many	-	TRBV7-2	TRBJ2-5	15	TGTGCCAGCAGCAAATATATGGGGAATCAAGAGACCCAGTACTTC	CASSKYMGNQETQYF
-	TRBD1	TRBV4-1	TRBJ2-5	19	TGCGCCAGCAGCCAAAACCCGCCAGGGACAGAGATAATACAAGAGACCCAGTACTTC	CASSQNPPGTEIIQETQYF
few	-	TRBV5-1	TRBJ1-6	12	TGCGCCAGCTCCTCAGGGAATTCACCCCTCCACTTT	CASSSGNSPLHF
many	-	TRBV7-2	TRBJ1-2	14	TGTGCCAGCAGCTTTGACCTCACGGGAGTTGGCTACACCTTC	CASSFDLTGVGYTF
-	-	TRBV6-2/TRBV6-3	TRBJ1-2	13	TGTGCCAGCAGTTACGAAGGGAGTGGCGGCTACACCTTC	CASSYEGSGGYTF
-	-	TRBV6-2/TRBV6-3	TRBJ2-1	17	TGTGCCAGCAGTTACCCGGAACACAGGGACTCCTACAATGAGCAGTTCTTC	CASSYPEHRDSYNEQFF
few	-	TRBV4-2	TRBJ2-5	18	TGTGCCAGCAGCCAAGATGCACAAGGACGCCCATTCCAAGAGACCCAGTACTTC	CASSQDAQGRPFQETQYF
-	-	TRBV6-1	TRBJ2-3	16	TGTGCCAGCAGTGAAGTCAGCATACGGAGGACAGATACGCAGTATTTT	CASSEVSIRRTDTQYF
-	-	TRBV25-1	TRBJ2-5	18	TGTGCCAGCAGTGAGGCATGGGGGGCTAGCGGCCCTGAGGAGACCCAGTACTTC	CASSEAWGASGPEETQYF
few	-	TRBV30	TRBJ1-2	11	TGTGCCTGGAGTTTAGACGGAGGCTACACCTTC	CAWSLDGGYTF
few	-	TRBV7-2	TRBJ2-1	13	TGTGCCAGCAGCTTCGCAGGGTACAATGAGCAGTTCTTC	CASSFAGYNEQFF
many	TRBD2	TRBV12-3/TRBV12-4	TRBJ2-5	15	TGTGCCAGCAGTCTACTAGCGGGGTGGCAAGAGACCCAGTACTTC	CASSLLAGWQETQYF
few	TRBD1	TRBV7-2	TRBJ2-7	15	TGTGCCAGCAGCTCCTCCGGGACAGGGTCCTACGAGCAGTACTTC	CASSSSGTGSYEQYF
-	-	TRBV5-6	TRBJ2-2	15	TGTGCCAGCAGCTGGGATGGCGGGGTCACCGGGGAGCTGTTTTTT	CASSWDGGVTGELFF